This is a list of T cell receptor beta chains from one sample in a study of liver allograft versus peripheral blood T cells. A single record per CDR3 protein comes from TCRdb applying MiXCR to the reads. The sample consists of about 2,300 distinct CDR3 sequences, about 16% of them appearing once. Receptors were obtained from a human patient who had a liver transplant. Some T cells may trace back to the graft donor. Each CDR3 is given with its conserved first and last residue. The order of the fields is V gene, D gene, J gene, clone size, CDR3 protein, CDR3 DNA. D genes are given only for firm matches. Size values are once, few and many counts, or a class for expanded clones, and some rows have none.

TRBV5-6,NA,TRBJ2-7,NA,CASSLVTFLSYEQYF,TGTGCCAGCAGCTTGGTGACCTTTCTTTCCTACGAGCAGTACTTC
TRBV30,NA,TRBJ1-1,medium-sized,CAWRLTGTEAFF,TGTGCCTGGAGACTGACTGGCACTGAAGCTTTCTTT
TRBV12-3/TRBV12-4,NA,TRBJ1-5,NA,CASSLRGANSNQPQHF,TGTGCCAGCAGTTTAAGGGGGGCCAATTCTAATCAGCCCCAGCATTTT
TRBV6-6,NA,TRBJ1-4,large,CASSYSGGEKLFF,TGTGCCAGCAGTTACTCGGGGGGGGAAAAACTGTTTTTT
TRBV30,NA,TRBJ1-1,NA,CAWGDRGAFF,TGTGCCTGGGGGGACCGGGGAGCTTTCTTT
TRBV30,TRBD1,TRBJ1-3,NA,CAWSAGTGARINTIYF,TGTGCCTGGAGCGCTGGGACAGGGGCAAGGATTAACACCATATATTTT
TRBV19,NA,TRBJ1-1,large,CASSVGQRPEAFF,TGTGCCAGTAGTGTTGGACAGCGCCCTGAAGCTTTCTTT
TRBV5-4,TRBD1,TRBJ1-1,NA,CASSSGTGLAFF,TGTGCCAGCAGCTCCGGGACAGGGTTGGCTTTCTTT
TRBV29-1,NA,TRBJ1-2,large,CSVEVANYGYTF,TGCAGCGTTGAGGTAGCTAACTATGGCTACACCTTC
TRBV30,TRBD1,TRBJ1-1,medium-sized,CAWSVGQGKAFF,TGTGCCTGGAGTGTAGGACAGGGAAAAGCTTTCTTT
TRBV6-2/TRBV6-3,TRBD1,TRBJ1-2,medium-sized,CASTTAGQGRSYGYTF,TGTGCCAGCACCACGGCGGGACAGGGGCGAAGCTATGGCTACACCTTC
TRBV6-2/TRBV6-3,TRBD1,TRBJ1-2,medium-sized,CASSYPSGTGNFNYGYTF,TGTGCCAGCAGTTACCCCTCCGGGACAGGGAATTTTAACTATGGCTACACCTTC
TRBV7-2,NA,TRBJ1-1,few,CASSTPTGPNTEAFF,TGTGCCAGCAGCACACCGACAGGCCCCAACACTGAAGCTTTCTTT
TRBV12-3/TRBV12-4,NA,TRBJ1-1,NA,CASSTFMGSEAFF,TGTGCCAGCAGTACATTTATGGGGTCTGAAGCTTTCTTT
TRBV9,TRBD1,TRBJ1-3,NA,CASSVGGTGEGNTIYF,TGTGCCAGCAGCGTGGGAGGGACAGGGGAAGGAAACACCATATATTTT
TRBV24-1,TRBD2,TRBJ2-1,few,CATSVTGAGGGKDNEQFF,TGTGCCACCAGTGTGACGGGAGCGGGAGGGGGAAAAGACAATGAGCAGTTCTTC
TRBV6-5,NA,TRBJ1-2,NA,CASSPGSWDGYTF,TGTGCCAGCAGCCCCGGGTCGTGGGATGGCTACACCTTC
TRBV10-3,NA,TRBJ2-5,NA,CAIGKQEPSASQETQYF,TGTGCCATCGGGAAACAGGAACCCTCCGCGAGCCAAGAGACCCAGTACTTC
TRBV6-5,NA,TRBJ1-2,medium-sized,CASSYSKYGDGGYTF,TGTGCCAGCAGTTACTCGAAGTATGGGGACGGCGGCTACACCTTC